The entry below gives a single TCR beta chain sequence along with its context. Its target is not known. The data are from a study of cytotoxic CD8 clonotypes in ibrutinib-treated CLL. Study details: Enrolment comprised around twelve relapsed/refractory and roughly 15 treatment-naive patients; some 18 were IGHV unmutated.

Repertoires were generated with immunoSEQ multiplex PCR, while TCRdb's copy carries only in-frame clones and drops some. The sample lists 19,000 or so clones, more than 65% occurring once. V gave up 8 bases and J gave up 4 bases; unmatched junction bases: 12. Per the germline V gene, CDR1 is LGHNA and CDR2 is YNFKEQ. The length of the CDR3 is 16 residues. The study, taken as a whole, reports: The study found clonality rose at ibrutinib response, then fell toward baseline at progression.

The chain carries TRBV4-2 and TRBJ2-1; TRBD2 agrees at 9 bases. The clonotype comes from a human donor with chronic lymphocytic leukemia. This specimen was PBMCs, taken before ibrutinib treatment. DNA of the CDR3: TGTGCCAGCGGAAGCAATAGCGGGGGTTTGTACAATGAGCAGTTCTTC. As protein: CASGSNSGGLYNEQFF.